The 25 T cell receptor beta chains listed next were all sequenced from one sample in a study of a mutant IDH1 vaccine in newly diagnosed glioma. These receptors' antigens are unknown. Profiling relied on immunoSEQ multiplex PCR, and the TCRdb table lists in-frame clones only, not all of them. The table has roughly 130,000 clones, around 77% seen once; the top ten hold 4.5% to 5.5%. Time point indicated: week 11, during vaccination. The study gave 300 ug of mutant IDH1 20-mer peptide per vaccine dose, with topical imiquimod. The sample consisted of PBMCs, taken from a glioma patient whose treatment included an IDH1 peptide vaccine. The receptors originated from a man aged 35-49 years with glioma.

This chain links TRBV30 with TRBJ1-4, with D perhaps TRBD1 (5 bases). CDR1 and CDR2 from the germline V gene are GTSNPN and SVGIG (reference sequence). V was pared by 4 bases and J by 0 bases, with 18 bases between. The CDR3 totals 17 residues. CDR3 in amino acids: CAWKGQGTLATNEKLFF. The CDR3, as DNA: TGTGCCTGGAAGGGGCAGGGAACCCTGGCAACTAATGAAAAACTGTTTTTT.

The chain combines TRBV7-2 with TRBJ2-5; 8 bases map to TRBD2. In germline, CDR1 is SGHTA, CDR2 FQGNSA. This CDR3 has 17 amino acids. V was pared by 1 base and J by 3 bases, with 10 bases of the junction left unmatched. The CDR3 sequence is CASSLGPVGSGKETQYF. The CDR3 DNA sequence: TGTGCCAGCAGCTTAGGGCCCGTCGGTAGCGGGAAAGAGACCCAGTACTTC.

Only one count was recorded for this clone. V gene TRBV5-1 combines with J gene TRBJ2-7, with 8 bases aligning to TRBD2. This CDR3 spans 16 amino acids. From germline, CDR1 is SGHRS and CDR2 YFSETQ. The V segment lost 4 bases and the J segment 4 bases; nucleotides outside the gene matches: 13. The DNA of the CDR3 is TGCGCCAGCAGCCCCAGCGGGGGTAATATTCGATACGAGCAGTACTTC. Encoded protein: CASSPSGGNIRYEQYF.

The V gene is TRBV2, the J gene TRBJ2-1; D is unclear. V lost 2 bases and J 4 bases, leaving 15 bases between the germline ends. This CDR3 contains 16 residues. Germline V gene lookup returns CDR1 SNHLY and CDR2 FYNNEI. In DNA, the CDR3 is TGTGCCAGCAGTGAATGGGCTGAAGGAAGATACAATGAGCAGTTCTTC. Protein: CASSEWAEGRYNEQFF.

To note about this clone: Relative to the germline gene, one junction end is altered; a read error may explain this. The chain links TRBV7-7 to TRBJ2-7; 10 nucleotides align to TRBD1. Germline assignment: CDR1 SSHAT and CDR2 FNYEAQ (reference sequence). This CDR3 has 15 residues. The CDR3 DNA follows: TGTGCTAGCAGCTTCCGACAGGGGGCAAACTACGAGCAGTACTTC. Amino acid sequence: CASSFRQGANYEQYF.

The chain is built from TRBV9 and TRBJ1-1, with a tentative D call TRBD1 (5 bases). Trimming took 4 bases from V and 3 from J, leaving 16 bases between them. This CDR3 has 15 amino acids. In germline, CDR1 is SGDLS, CDR2 YYNGEE. The CDR3 DNA is TGTGCCAGCAGCCCCTTGACAGTCTCTCACACTGAAGCTTTCTTT. Amino acid sequence: CASSPLTVSHTEAFF.

V is TRBV7-2 and J is TRBJ2-4, with D tentatively TRBD2 (7 bases). The V gene's germline CDR1 is SGHTA and CDR2 FQGNSA. The ends were cut back, 5 bases at V and 0 bases at J, with 20 bases in the middle. The CDR3 runs 18 residues. CDR3 sequence: CASSAWGGAGRAKNIQYF. The CDR3 DNA reads as TGTGCCAGCAGCGCCTGGGGGGGCGCAGGGCGAGCCAAAAACATTCAGTACTTC.

The chain employs TRBV7-9 and TRBJ1-1, with unresolved D. Germline CDR1 reads SEHNR; CDR2 reads FQNEAQ (reference sequence). The CDR3 extends over 11 amino acids. With 2 bases removed from V and 7 bases from J, the gap between germline ends came to 5 bases. CDR3: CASSLRGEAFF. The CDR3 nucleotides are TGTGCCAGCAGCTTAAGAGGTGAAGCTTTCTTT.

The V and J genes are TRBV7-6 and TRBJ2-5; a weak D match, TRBD1 (6 bases). Germline CDR1 reads SGHVS; CDR2 reads FNYEAQ. The CDR3 totals 14 residues. V was shortened by 3 bases and J by 3 bases, with 11 bases between the two germline ends. CDR3 bases: TGTGCCAGCAGCTTTAGGACAGCGGAAGAGACCCAGTACTTC. It is translated as CASSFRTAEETQYF.

The gene calls are TRBV15 and TRBJ2-7, with D unresolved. The CDR3 is 14 amino acids. The germline gives CDR1 LNHNV, CDR2 YYDKDF (reference sequence). The V gene lost 0 bases and the J gene lost 3 bases, with 9 bases spanning the gap. The CDR3 DNA follows: TGTGCCACCAGCAGAGATCCGACAAACTACGAGCAGTACTTC. Translating gives CATSRDPTNYEQYF.

The gene calls are TRBV10-3 and TRBJ2-5; TRBD2 matches 10 bases. Germline-derived CDR1 and CDR2 are ENHRY and SYGVKD. After removal of 6 bases from V and 4 bases from J, the junction contained 14 bases not matched to a gene. The CDR3 sequence is 17 residues long. DNA for the CDR3: TGTGCCATCAGCAGGACTAGCGGAGGGACTGTAGGAGAGACCCAGTACTTC. It yields the protein CAISRTSGGTVGETQYF.

This rearrangement joins TRBV19 to TRBJ2-4, with D unclear. Germline V gene lookup returns CDR1 LNHDA and CDR2 SQIVND (reference sequence). CDR3 length equals 16 residues. The germline V and J ends were trimmed by 5 bases and 0 bases, with 14 bases remaining between them. The CDR3 DNA follows: TGTGCCAGTAGTTCTCGCACAGCACTAGCCAAAAACATTCAGTACTTC. Amino acids: CASSSRTALAKNIQYF.

This clone was picked up one time. The chain employs TRBV7-8 and TRBJ2-7; 8 bases are a match to TRBD1. CDR1 and CDR2 (germline): SGHVS, FQNEAQ. J lost 5 bases, V lost 3 bases, and 9 bases had no gene match. The CDR3 has 15 residues. CDR3 nucleotides: TGTGCCAGCAGCTTCATGGCGACAGGGGTACACGAGCAGTACTTC. Its translation: CASSFMATGVHEQYF.

This clone was detected only once. This chain connects TRBV7-2 to TRBJ1-2; D gene unclear. Trimming stripped 0 bases from V and 2 bases from J, with 4 bases between. Looked up from germline, CDR1 is SGHTA and CDR2 is FQGNSA. CDR3 size: 13 residues. This CDR3 is CASSLAVNYGYTF. The CDR3 bases are TGTGCCAGCAGCTTAGCGGTAAACTATGGCTACACCTTC.

The chain combines TRBV12-5 with TRBJ2-2; D unresolved. Trimming pared 3 bases from V and 5 bases from J, leaving 16 bases between. The CDR3 length is 16 residues. The germline V gene has CDR1 LGHNT and CDR2 FRNRAP. CDR3 protein: CASGLGPGLQTGELFF. CDR3 sequence (DNA): TGTGCTAGTGGTTTAGGACCCGGGCTCCAGACCGGGGAGCTGTTTTTT. Complete variable domain (other parts from reference TRBV12-5 and TRBJ2-2): DARVTQTPRHKVTEMGQEVTMRCQPILGHNTVFWYRQTMMQGLELLAYFRNRAPLDDSGMPKDRFSAEMPDATLATLKIQPSEPRDSAVYFCASGLGPGLQTGELFFGEGSRLTVL.

The chain employs TRBV29-1 and TRBJ2-3; weak D call: TRBD1 (7 bases). Germline loops: CDR1 SQVTM, CDR2 ANQGSEA. The CDR3 is made up of 16 amino acids. Trimming took off 1 base at V and 0 bases at J, with 14 bases between the two ends. The CDR3 protein is CSVEGPRGQSTDTQYF. CDR3 in DNA: TGCAGCGTTGAAGGTCCGCGGGGACAGAGCACAGATACGCAGTATTTT.

V gene TRBV6-1 combines with J gene TRBJ1-5; 7 bases align to TRBD1. Germline V gene lookup returns CDR1 MNHNS and CDR2 SASEGT. V lost 2 bases, J lost 5 bases, and 6 bases stayed unmatched. This CDR3 has 15 amino acids. The CDR3 sequence: CASSETGTVHQPQHF. The CDR3 coding sequence is TGTGCCAGCAGTGAAACTGGGACAGTGCATCAGCCCCAGCATTTT.

This sequence joins TRBV5-4 and TRBJ1-2; D ambiguous. Trimming removed 2 bases at V and 3 bases at J, with 5 bases between. The CDR3 consists of 12 residues. The germline V gene encodes CDR1 SGHNT and CDR2 YYREEE (reference sequence). The CDR3 reads CASSLEDYGYTF. DNA of the CDR3: TGTGCCAGCAGCTTAGAAGACTATGGCTACACCTTC.

The V call is TRBV7-8, the J call TRBJ2-2; 11 positions agree with TRBD2. The CDR3 contains 17 residues. V was pared by 3 bases and J by 1 base, with 4 bases of the junction left unmatched. The V gene's germline CDR1 is SGHVS and CDR2 FQNEAQ. In nucleotides, the CDR3 is TGTGCCAGCAGCTTGCAGGGACTAGCGGTGAACACCGGGGAGCTGTTTTTT. Translating it yields CASSLQGLAVNTGELFF.

This chain connects TRBV4-2 to TRBJ2-7; TRBD1 aligns across 9 bases. CDR1 and CDR2 from the germline V gene are LGHNA and YNFKEQ. This CDR3 spans 16 amino acids. After removal of 0 bases from V and 3 bases from J, the junction contained 6 bases not matched to a gene. The CDR3 sequence: CASSQDRDRAYYEQYF. DNA of the CDR3: TGTGCCAGCAGCCAAGATCGGGACAGGGCTTACTACGAGCAGTACTTC.

V gene TRBV27 combines with J gene TRBJ1-2; D is uncertain. The CDR3 loop spans 11 amino acids. The V gene lost 5 bases and the J gene lost 7 bases, with 8 bases spanning the gap. Germline V gene sequence: CDR1 MNHEY, CDR2 SMNVEV (reference sequence). In DNA form, the CDR3 reads TGTGCCAGCAGTCGAGGGAGTGGCTACACCTTC. Its translation is CASSRGSGYTF.

In this sample, this clone turned up once. The chain combines TRBV4-1 with TRBJ1-2, with D tentatively TRBD1 (5 bases). Germline loops: CDR1 MGHRA, CDR2 YSYEKL. V was clipped by 5 bases and J by 7 bases, with 11 bases between them. The length of the CDR3 is 12 residues. The CDR3 reads CASSFPGTGYTF. The CDR3 nucleotides read TGCGCCAGCAGCTTCCCAGGGACTGGCTACACCTTC.

J is TRBJ2-3 and V is TRBV5-5, with 14 bases that match TRBD2. Germline V CDR1 and CDR2: SGHKS, YYEKEE (reference sequence). CDR3 length equals 18 residues. The junction had 5 bases not matched to a gene; V was cut back by 0 bases and J by 2 bases. CDR3 in DNA: TGTGCCAGCAGCTTGGCGGGACTAGCGGGAGTGATCACAGATACGCAGTATTTT. It is translated as CASSLAGLAGVITDTQYF.

The chain combines TRBV4-2 with TRBJ1-1; the D is unclear. This CDR3 is built from 15 residues. Trimming cost V 5 bases and J 0 bases, with 13 bases left between them. The V gene's germline CDR1 is LGHNA and CDR2 YNFKEQ. The chain's CDR3 is CASSSSTRMNTEAFF. The CDR3 nucleotides read TGTGCCAGCAGCTCTTCTACTAGAATGAACACTGAAGCTTTCTTT.

This chain links TRBV10-1 with TRBJ1-2; D call uncertain. This CDR3 spans 13 amino acids. Trimming took off 5 bases at V and 3 bases at J, with 10 bases between the two ends. Per germline, CDR1 WNHNN and CDR2 SYGVQD (reference sequence). The CDR3 nucleotides are TGCGCCAGCAGTAAGACACTGGACTATGGCTACACCTTC. Its translation is CASSKTLDYGYTF.